The 18 T cell receptor beta chains below all came from one sample that was sequenced in a study of T cell repertoires in cytomegalovirus infection. TCRdb called the reads again in MiXCR, with one record for every CDR3 protein. The sample contains around 770,000 distinct CDR3 sequences, almost 30% of which appear only once. The antigens for these receptors are not known. The sample in question was cultured CD8+ T cells from PBMCs, obtained from culture after CMV antigen stimulation. The receptors come from a human donor in good health (CMV status not recorded). Some clones in this sample may be carry-over from other donors' samples.

The V call is TRBV10-3, the J call TRBJ2-7; D gene ambiguous. Trimming stripped 3 bases from V and 2 bases from J, with 5 bases between. This CDR3 comprises 12 residues. Germline CDR1 is ENHRY and CDR2 is SYGVKD. The CDR3 is CAISDGTYEQYV. The CDR3 DNA sequence: TGTGCCATCAGTGATGGGACCTACGAGCAGTACGTC.

This clonotype was seen a handful of times. The V and J genes are TRBV5-1 and TRBJ2-3; D is unresolved. The germline V gene encodes CDR1 SGHRS and CDR2 YFSETQ. This CDR3 spans 14 amino acids. Between the trimmed V and J ends, which lost 0 bases and 2 bases, there was a span of 7 bases. The CDR3 reads CASSLVLDTDTQYF. As DNA, the CDR3 is TGCGCCAGCAGCTTGGTCCTAGACACAGATACGCAGTATTTT.

This clonotype came up once. The chain combines TRBV5-4 with TRBJ2-1; tentatively, D is TRBD2 (6 bases). V was trimmed by 5 bases and J by 3 bases, leaving 15 bases between them. Germline CDR1 is SGHNT and CDR2 is YYREEE (reference sequence). The CDR3 is 15 residues long. CDR3 sequence (DNA): TGTGCCAGCAGTTCCGGTGGAGGGGTCTACAATGAGCAGTTCTTC. Protein product: CASSSGGGVYNEQFF.

The chain has TRBV7-9 and TRBJ2-3; 12 bases are shared with TRBD2. The CDR3 loop spans 17 amino acids. Per germline, CDR1 SEHNR and CDR2 FQNEAQ (reference sequence). V was pared by 3 bases and J by 3 bases, with 7 bases of the junction left unmatched. CDR3 sequence reads: CASSFPLAGGPTDTQYF. CDR3 DNA sequence: TGTGCCAGCAGCTTCCCCCTAGCGGGGGGGCCGACAGATACGCAGTATTTT.

There are many counts of this clonotype. This chain links TRBV19 with TRBJ1-5; D is undetermined. The germline V gene has CDR1 LNHDA and CDR2 SQIVND (reference sequence). The CDR3 has 15 residues. V lost 1 base and J 3 bases, leaving 10 bases between the germline ends. CDR3 DNA: TGTGCCAGTAGTATAGTAGGGAGCAACAATCAGCCCCAGCATTTT. Residues: CASSIVGSNNQPQHF.

This chain uses TRBV27 with TRBJ1-2; possible D gene TRBD1, 5 bases. CDR1 and CDR2 from the germline V gene are MNHEY and SMNVEV (reference sequence). The ends were cut back, 2 bases at V and 6 bases at J, with 7 bases in the middle. The CDR3 has 12 residues. The CDR3 protein is CASSLRGHGYTF. CDR3 nucleotides: TGTGCCAGCAGTTTAAGGGGTCATGGCTACACCTTC.

The chain employs TRBV24-1 and TRBJ2-1, with 10 bases identical to TRBD2. The CDR3 sequence is 16 residues long. Trimming cost V 5 bases and J 6 bases; bases outside gene matches: 9. CDR1 is KGHDR, CDR2 SFDVKD, per germline. The CDR3 reads CATSGAGTSDANEQFF. The CDR3 nucleotides are TGTGCCACCAGTGGAGCCGGGACTAGCGATGCCAATGAGCAGTTCTTC.

The chain combines TRBV7-8 with TRBJ2-2; D uncertain. Trimming removed 3 bases from V and 10 bases from J, with 12 bases in between. The CDR3 sequence is 13 residues long. Germline V gives CDR1 SGHVS, CDR2 FQNEAQ. DNA for the CDR3: TGTGCCAGCAGCTTGGCAGGTCCAGTGGAGCTGTTTTTT. Translated, it gives CASSLAGPVELFF.

As for this clonotype: The CDR3 ends on some other residue instead of the conserved phenylalanine or tryptophan, so this is likely a read error. V usage is TRBV7-6 and J usage is TRBJ1-1; D remains ambiguous. V was cut by 3 bases and J by 1 base, with 9 bases left in between. This CDR3 has 14 amino acids. Germline V gene lookup returns CDR1 SGHVS and CDR2 FNYEAQ. CDR3 DNA: TGTGCCAGCAGCTTGTCTGGAGAGAACACTGAAGCTTTCCTT. This encodes CASSLSGENTEAFL.

The CDR3 DNA is TGTGCCAGCAGCCAGGACTACCTAACATACAATGAGCAGTTCTTC. It translates to CASSQDYLTYNEQFF. This sequence joins TRBV7-6 and TRBJ2-1; a weak D match, TRBD2 (6 bases). Looked up from germline, CDR1 is SGHVS and CDR2 is FNYEAQ. The V and J ends lost 5 bases and 4 bases respectively, with 15 bases between them. This CDR3 is built from 15 residues.

Ten or more counts support this clonotype. V gene TRBV11-1 combines with J gene TRBJ2-1; D gene uncertain. This CDR3 comprises 17 residues. V lost 2 bases, J lost 0 bases, and 14 bases lay in between. Germline V CDR1 and CDR2: SGHAT, FQDESV (reference sequence). In DNA form, the CDR3 reads TGTGCCAGCAGCTTACCCCCAGGCCGGAGCTCCTACAATGAGCAGTTCTTC. Residues: CASSLPPGRSSYNEQFF.

J is TRBJ2-5 and V is TRBV7-8; perhaps TRBD1 as D (5 bases). This CDR3 contains 12 residues. The germline V gene has CDR1 SGHVS and CDR2 FQNEAQ. V was pared by 4 bases and J by 11 bases, with 14 bases between. The CDR3: CASSSRAERQYF. The CDR3 DNA is TGTGCCAGCAGCTCCAGGGCAGAAAGGCAGTACTTC.

A few counts support this clonotype. V and J are TRBV19 and TRBJ1-1, with D hard to call. V lost 3 bases and J 3 bases, leaving 11 bases between the germline ends. This CDR3 has 14 amino acids. From germline, CDR1 is LNHDA and CDR2 SQIVND (reference sequence). DNA for the CDR3: TGTGCCAGTAGTATGCCCGGCCTGGACACTGAAGCTTTCTTT. This gives the protein CASSMPGLDTEAFF. The full variable domain, its missing parts supplied by reference TRBV19 and TRBJ1-1, is DGGITQSPKYLFRKEGQNVTLSCEQNLNHDAMYWYRQDPGQGLRLIYYSQIVNDFQKGDIAEGYSVSREKKESFPLTVTSAQKNPTAFYLCASSMPGLDTEAFFGQGTRLTVV.

The chain employs TRBV2 and TRBJ2-5; 7 nucleotides agree with TRBD2. This CDR3 is 16 amino acids long. The V gene end was trimmed by 7 bases and the J gene end by 1 base; junction bases not matched to a gene: 12. The germline gives CDR1 SNHLY, CDR2 FYNNEI. In nucleotides, the CDR3 is TGTGCCAGCAAACCGAAGCGGGGAAGTATCCAAGAGACCCAGTACTTC. Translation: CASKPKRGSIQETQYF.

The V gene is TRBV7-3, the J gene TRBJ2-1, with 8 bases aligning to TRBD1. Losses at the gene ends were 5 bases for V and 6 bases for J; bases not matched to a gene: 9. CDR1 and CDR2 (germline): SGHTA, FQGTGA. The CDR3 spans 15 residues. CDR3 coding DNA: TGTGCCAGCAGCCCCGGGGCAGGGGGCATCAATGAGCAGTTCTTC. Residues: CASSPGAGGINEQFF.

Only a few counts were recorded for this clonotype. The chain links TRBV6-6 to TRBJ2-3; TRBD1 is a possible D gene (5 bases). This CDR3 has 16 residues. The germline V gene encodes CDR1 MNHNY and CDR2 SVGAGI (reference sequence). V was pared by 2 bases and J by 0 bases, with 12 bases between. Here the CDR3 reads CASSYRQTRSTDTQYF. CDR3 DNA: TGTGCCAGCAGTTACAGACAGACGAGGAGCACAGATACGCAGTATTTT.

This clonotype was found many times. The rearrangement joins TRBV7-2 to TRBJ2-1, with 9 bases matching TRBD2. Germline lookup yields CDR1 SGHTA and CDR2 FQGNSA. Unmatched junction bases numbered 4, after V lost 3 bases and J lost 7 bases. CDR3 length: 14 amino acids. Here the CDR3 reads CASSLASGENEQFF. The CDR3 DNA follows: TGTGCCAGCAGCTTGGCTAGCGGGGAGAATGAGCAGTTCTTC.

This clonotype has more than one count but fewer than ten. This chain joins TRBV28 and TRBJ2-2; TRBD1 agrees at 8 bases. Germline V gives CDR1 MDHEN, CDR2 SYDVKM. The junction had 13 bases not matched to a gene; V was cut back by 4 bases and J by 6 bases. The CDR3 runs 17 residues. The CDR3 loop is CASSWVPDRVGSGELFF. As DNA, the CDR3 is TGTGCCAGCAGTTGGGTCCCGGACAGGGTGGGATCCGGGGAGCTGTTTTTT.